A single sample is the source of the 27 T cell receptor beta chains below, sequenced in a study of T-cell reconstitution after alpha-beta-depleted transplantation in children. Preparation of the TCRbeta library used unique molecular identifiers. Using its own MiXCR run on the PCR reads, TCRdb lists one record per CDR3 protein. The sample carries under 450,000 distinct CDR3 sequences, roughly 13% recorded once. The source material was PBMCs, sampled from the stem cell graft. The source of these receptors is a human donor who donated a stem cell graft to a child with Fanconi anemia.

The gene calls are TRBV20-1 and TRBJ2-7; TRBD1 might be the D (5 bases). Looked up from germline, CDR1 is DFQATT and CDR2 is SNEGSKA (reference sequence). Deletions cut 3 bases from V and 3 bases from J, with 12 bases between. CDR3 size: 13 residues. DNA of the CDR3: TGCAGTGCTAGGGGGCAGGGAATCTACGAGCAGTACGTC. Its translation is CSARGQGIYEQYV.

This clonotype was counted between two and nine times. The chain employs TRBV27 and TRBJ2-2, with D uncertain. This CDR3 contains 15 residues. V dropped 4 bases and J dropped 1 base, with 10 bases sitting between them. Germline CDR1 is MNHEY and CDR2 is SMNVEV (reference sequence). The DNA for the CDR3 is TGTGCCAGCAGTTGGACCGGATTGAACACCGGGGAGCTGTTTTTT. Its protein is CASSWTGLNTGELFF.

This clonotype was seen repeatedly, ten times or more. The gene calls are TRBV12-3 or TRBV12-4 and TRBJ2-2; D possibly corresponds to TRBD1 (5 bases). Trimming cost V 6 bases and J 7 bases, with 15 bases left between them. CDR3 length equals 14 residues. In nucleotides, the CDR3 is TGTGCCAGCAGCCAACAGGAGAGTGTCGGGGAGCTGTTTTTT. Encoded protein: CASSQQESVGELFF.

V usage is TRBV3-1 and J usage is TRBJ2-3; TRBD2 might be the D (6 bases). This CDR3 spans 15 amino acids. V was clipped by 6 bases and J by 4 bases, with 17 bases between them. CDR1 and CDR2 from the germline V gene are LGHDT and YNNKEL (reference sequence). The CDR3 sequence: CASSGTGGEADTQYF. The DNA for the CDR3 is TGTGCCAGCAGTGGGACCGGAGGGGAGGCAGATACGCAGTATTTT.

The CDR3, as DNA: TGTGCCAGCAGTTACCCCGGCGATTCTGGCTACACCTTC. It codes for CASSYPGDSGYTF. The rearrangement joins TRBV6-5 to TRBJ1-2, with D uncertain. The CDR3 has 13 amino acids. Germline V gene lookup returns CDR1 MNHEY and CDR2 SVGAGI. Trimming pared 2 bases from V and 7 bases from J, leaving 11 bases between.

This clonotype was detected a few times. This rearrangement joins TRBV12-3 or TRBV12-4 to TRBJ2-2, with 11 bases matching TRBD2. The CDR3 is made up of 15 amino acids. Trimming cost V 6 bases and J 5 bases; bases outside gene matches: 5. The CDR3 region is CASSPLAGGTGELFF. CDR3 DNA: TGTGCCAGCAGCCCCCTAGCGGGGGGAACCGGGGAGCTGTTTTTT.

This clonotype was detected ten times or more. The chain carries TRBV10-3 and TRBJ2-2; maybe TRBD1 (6 bases). Trimming removed 3 bases from V and 2 bases from J, with 19 bases in between. Germline V gene lookup returns CDR1 ENHRY and CDR2 SYGVKD. CDR3 length: 18 residues. DNA of the CDR3: TGTGCCATCAGTGACTTCGGACAGCCTAGTTCTAACACCGGGGAGCTGTTTTTT. It is translated as CAISDFGQPSSNTGELFF.

The chain couples TRBV11-2 to TRBJ2-6; D unclear. Trimming removed 2 bases from V and 0 bases from J, with 14 bases in between. This CDR3 is built from 18 residues. Germline CDR1 reads SGHAT; CDR2 reads FQNNGV. The CDR3 protein is CASSLFRRQYSGANVLTF. CDR3 sequence (DNA): TGTGCCAGCAGCTTATTTCGTCGGCAGTACTCTGGGGCCAACGTCCTGACTTTC. Complete variable domain (other parts from reference TRBV11-2 and TRBJ2-6): EAGVAQSPRYKIIEKRQSVAFWCNPISGHATLYWYQQILGQGPKLLIQFQNNGVVDDSQLPKDRFSAERLKGVDSTLKIQPAKLEDSAVYLCASSLFRRQYSGANVLTFGAGSRLTVL.

In this sample, this clonotype turned up many times. This chain connects TRBV5-1 to TRBJ2-3, with D unresolved. The ends were cut back, 6 bases at V and 2 bases at J, with 4 bases in the middle. Germline V gene data show CDR1 as SGHRS and CDR2 as YFSETQ. The CDR3 is 11 amino acids. The CDR3 coding sequence is TGCGCCAGCACATCCACAGATACGCAGTATTTT. It specifies CASTSTDTQYF.

V usage is TRBV5-1 and J usage is TRBJ2-2; D might be TRBD2 (7 bases). The CDR3 totals 15 residues. Trimming shortened V by 2 bases and J by 3 bases, and 11 bases separated the two germline ends. Germline CDR1 reads SGHRS; CDR2 reads YFSETQ. The CDR3: CASSFGGPDTGELFF. CDR3 in DNA: TGCGCCAGCAGCTTCGGGGGGCCGGACACCGGGGAGCTGTTTTTT.

This clonotype was counted between two and nine times. The rearrangement uses TRBV6-5 and TRBJ2-1; D is ambiguous. Germline values: CDR1 MNHEY, CDR2 SVGAGI. The length of the CDR3 is 16 residues. Trimming left V 0 bases short and J 5 bases short, with 14 bases between. DNA for the CDR3: TGTGCCAGCAGTTACTCGGCCGGCTATTTAAACAATGAGCAGTTCTTC. Protein sequence: CASSYSAGYLNNEQFF.

The sample holds a few counts of this clonotype. The chain employs TRBV5-1 and TRBJ1-5; 7 nucleotides match TRBD1. Germline CDR1 is SGHRS and CDR2 is YFSETQ. The CDR3 loop spans 14 amino acids. V trimming: 0 bases; J trimming: 5 bases; junction bases outside the gene matches: 2. CDR3 residues: CASSLAGGHQPQHF. The DNA for the CDR3 is TGCGCCAGCAGCTTGGCAGGGGGGCATCAGCCCCAGCATTTT.

This clonotype came up a few times. V usage is TRBV5-1 and J usage is TRBJ2-1; 7 nucleotides line up with TRBD2. The V gene end was trimmed by 3 bases and the J gene end by 8 bases; junction bases not matched to a gene: 5. The CDR3 is 13 residues long. The germline gives CDR1 SGHRS, CDR2 YFSETQ. The CDR3 DNA sequence: TGCGCCAGCAGCTGGCCCGGGGGGTATGAGCAGTTCTTC. Encoded protein: CASSWPGGYEQFF.

This clonotype was detected only a few times. The rearrangement links TRBV20-1 to TRBJ2-1; TRBD2 aligns across 9 bases. The CDR3 runs to 14 residues. The trim removed 8 bases at V and 2 bases at J, leaving 7 bases unmatched. Germline loops: CDR1 DFQATT, CDR2 SNEGSKA (reference sequence). In DNA, the CDR3 is TGCAGTACAATGACTAGCGGCACCTACAATGAGCAGTTCTTC. It specifies CSTMTSGTYNEQFF.

There are a few counts of this clonotype. The rearrangement joins TRBV28 to TRBJ1-1; D ambiguous. The CDR3 sequence is 10 residues long. Germline CDR1 is MDHEN and CDR2 is SYDVKM. V was cut by 6 bases and J by 12 bases, with 11 bases left in between. The CDR3 DNA follows: TGTGCCAGCAGAGACGGTCAGTCTTTCTTT. It specifies CASRDGQSFF.

J is TRBJ1-1 and V is TRBV16; D not resolved. The CDR3 has 15 amino acids. Germline V gene data show CDR1 as KGHSY and CDR2 as FQNENV. With 6 bases removed from V and 1 base from J, the gap between germline ends came to 15 bases. CDR3 DNA: TGTGCCAGCAGTAAAGTCGGGGTGAGGAACACTGAAGCTTTCTTT. Amino acid sequence: CASSKVGVRNTEAFF.

This chain connects TRBV4-3 to TRBJ2-1, with no clear D. Germline loops: CDR1 LGHNA, CDR2 YSLEER. The CDR3 length is 15 residues. V lost 0 bases, J lost 6 bases, and 12 bases lay in between. DNA for the CDR3: TGCGCCAGCAGCCAAGAAAAAACAAAGGGCAATGAGCAGTTCTTC. Its protein is CASSQEKTKGNEQFF.

This clonotype appeared a few times. This chain uses TRBV7-2 with TRBJ2-5; TRBD2 matches 9 bases. With V trimmed by 3 bases and J by 9 bases, 14 bases remained unmatched. The CDR3 loop spans 16 amino acids. Germline V CDR1 and CDR2: SGHTA, FQGNSA. The CDR3 nucleotides read TGTGCCAGCAGCTTTAGCGGGGGCGCAGGAGTTGGGTCCCAGTACTTC. Residues: CASSFSGGAGVGSQYF.

Here the CDR3 reads CASSMGQQETQYF. DNA of the CDR3: TGCGCCAGCAGCATGGGACAGCAAGAGACCCAGTACTTC. The genes are TRBV5-1 and TRBJ2-5, with 7 bases fitting TRBD1. Trimming took 4 bases from V and 2 from J; bases not matched to a gene: 2. The CDR3 extends over 13 amino acids. Germline CDR1 is SGHRS and CDR2 is YFSETQ.

This clonotype appeared a few times. This chain links TRBV5-1 with TRBJ1-2, with D uncertain. This CDR3 has 13 residues. From germline, CDR1 is SGHRS and CDR2 YFSETQ. V gave up 5 bases and J gave up 4 bases, with 12 bases separating them. The CDR3 here is CASSRSDVYGYTF. CDR3 bases: TGCGCCAGCAGTCGTTCAGACGTCTATGGCTACACCTTC.

The rearrangement uses TRBV12-3 or TRBV12-4 and TRBJ2-3, with 14 positions matching TRBD2. Trimming removed 6 bases from V and 4 bases from J; junction bases left unmatched: 3. The CDR3 consists of 15 residues. The CDR3 loop is CASRGTSGGPDTQYF. The CDR3 DNA reads TGTGCCAGCAGGGGGACTAGCGGGGGTCCAGATACGCAGTATTTT.

The CDR3 DNA follows: TGTGCCAGCAGTTATCGCTCAGGGAACACCGGGGAGCTGTTTTTT. This encodes CASSYRSGNTGELFF. The chain uses TRBV6-2 or TRBV6-3 and TRBJ2-2, with D unresolved. Trimming left V 3 bases short and J 1 base short, with 9 bases between. CDR1 MNHEY and CDR2 SVGEGT come from the germline V gene. The CDR3 spans 15 residues.

The V and J genes are TRBV6-6 and TRBJ1-6, with no clear D. Trimming took 8 bases from V and 3 from J, leaving 5 bases between them. Looked up from germline, CDR1 is MNHNY and CDR2 is SVGAGI (reference sequence). This CDR3 comprises 12 residues. The CDR3, as DNA: TGTGCCAGCTCCAACTATAATTCACCCCTCCACTTT. Translation gives CASSNYNSPLHF.

The chain combines TRBV6-2 or TRBV6-3 with TRBJ2-5; no definite D call. Germline V gives CDR1 MNHEY, CDR2 SVGEGT. CDR3 length: 14 amino acids. V shed 0 bases and J shed 6 bases, with 11 bases lying between them. The CDR3 region has the DNA TGTGCCAGCAGTTACTCAGGGTTGCAAAAGACCCAGTACTTC. Translation gives CASSYSGLQKTQYF.

J is TRBJ1-2 and V is TRBV7-2; D perhaps matches TRBD1 (6 bases). With 1 base removed from V and 1 base from J, the gap between germline ends came to 16 bases. There are 17 residues in the CDR3. Germline V lookup: CDR1 SGHTA, CDR2 FQGNSA. CDR3 region: CASSLVGGTGVNYGYTF. The CDR3 nucleotides read TGTGCCAGCAGCTTAGTAGGGGGGACCGGTGTTAACTATGGCTACACCTTC. The full variable domain, its missing parts supplied by reference TRBV7-2 and TRBJ1-2, is GAGVSQSPSNKVTEKGKDVELRCDPISGHTALYWYRQSLGQGLEFLIYFQGNSAPDKSGLPSDRFSAERTGGSVSTLTIQRTQQEDSAVYLCASSLVGGTGVNYGYTFGSGTRLTVV.

This clonotype was seen repeatedly, ten times or more. The chain carries TRBV29-1 and TRBJ1-1; no clear D gene. Trimming took 6 bases from V and 6 from J, leaving 17 bases between them. Per germline, CDR1 SQVTM and CDR2 ANQGSEA. The CDR3 loop spans 13 amino acids. The CDR3 is CSVEPLGLPEAFF. CDR3 coding DNA: TGCAGCGTCGAACCCCTTGGGCTTCCTGAAGCTTTCTTT.

This clonotype has a handful of counts. This sequence joins TRBV6-5 and TRBJ2-3, with D possibly called TRBD1 or TRBD2 (5 bases each). The CDR3 loop spans 14 amino acids. V was cut by 1 base and J by 2 bases, with 7 bases left in between. The germline gives CDR1 MNHEY, CDR2 SVGAGI. Written as DNA, the CDR3 is TGTGCCAGCAGTTACTGGGGGTACACAGATACGCAGTATTTT. Its protein is CASSYWGYTDTQYF.